This T cell receptor (beta chain) was sequenced during a study of T cells after yellow fever vaccination. Study results and limitations: Booster samples showed a return of most primary-vaccination clones (approximately 95% CD4, about 87% CD8).

V gave up 4 bases and J gave up 0 bases, with 11 bases separating them. CDR1 is SGHTS and CDR2 is YDEGEE in the germline V gene. The CDR3 has 15 amino acids. This clonotype was detected a few times. The antigen remains unidentified. 5'RACE template switching produced TCR cDNA carrying a universal primer site and UMIs. TCRdb called the 5' RACE reads again in MiXCR, with one record for every CDR3 protein. Among about 260,000 distinct CDR3 sequences listed, around 5.2% were seen once. Sequences were derived from CD4+ T cells sorted from PBMCs, sampled on the day of the yellow fever booster vaccination. This receptor was obtained from a man aged 18 to 29 who received the YFV17D yellow fever vaccine. The V call is TRBV5-8, the J call TRBJ2-1, with a weak D call TRBD2 (5 bases). The CDR3 loop is CASSRLGSSYNEQFF. The CDR3 coding sequence is TGTGCCAGCAGCCGCCTAGGGAGCTCCTACAATGAGCAGTTCTTC.